Below are 14 T cell receptor beta chains sequenced from a single sample in a study of OX40 agonist ivuxolimab in advanced cancers. Receptor libraries were prepared by the immunoSEQ multiplex PCR assay. TCRdb stores this immuneACCESS table with in-frame sequences only. Part of the clones is absent; in the studies checked, under half of the shortfall reflects unresolved V genes, and no reason is known for the rest. This sample holds more than 60,000 clones; around 94% were observed only once. Jointly, the top ten make up around a sixth of the sample. The sequences come from CD4+ or CD8+ T cells sorted from blood, collected in a trial of the OX40 agonist ivuxolimab. The origin of the receptors is an adult with an advanced solid tumor such as melanoma, head and neck, liver or kidney cancer.

The chain recombines TRBV11-3 with TRBJ2-1; D might be TRBD2 (5 bases). Per germline, CDR1 SGHNT and CDR2 YENEEA. CDR3 length: 13 residues. Trimming took off 5 bases at V and 5 bases at J, with 10 bases between the two ends. CDR3 protein: CASSPRLNNEQFF. The CDR3 DNA reads TGTGCCAGCAGCCCCCGACTAAACAATGAGCAGTTCTTC. Using reference TRBV11-3 and TRBJ2-1 for the parts outside the CDR3, the full variable domain is EAGVVQSPRYKIIEKKQPVAFWCNPISGHNTLYWYLQNLGQGPELLIRYENEEAVDDSQLPKDRFSAERLKGVDSTLKIQPAELGDSAVYLCASSPRLNNEQFFGPGTRLTVL.

The rearrangement links TRBV4-1 to TRBJ2-2; 7 bases line up with TRBD1. J was trimmed by 2 bases and V by 3 bases; bases with no gene match: 6. CDR1 is MGHRA, CDR2 YSYEKL, per germline. The length of the CDR3 is 16 residues. The CDR3 DNA follows: TGCGCCAGCAGCCACCTCGGGACAGAAAACACCGGGGAGCTGTTTTTT. Encoded protein: CASSHLGTENTGELFF.

This clone turned up a few times. The V call is TRBV29-1, the J call TRBJ2-5, with D perhaps TRBD1 (5 bases). Trimming cost V 5 bases and J 4 bases, with 20 bases left between them. The CDR3 extends over 15 amino acids. Germline-derived CDR1 and CDR2 are SQVTM and ANQGSEA. CDR3 DNA: TGCAGCGTTAGCCTCAGGGCGTGGGCACGAGAGACCCAGTACTTC. This encodes CSVSLRAWARETQYF.

This sequence joins TRBV28 and TRBJ1-1; D perhaps matches TRBD1 (5 bases). Germline V gene lookup returns CDR1 MDHEN and CDR2 SYDVKM. The V end lost 0 bases, the J end lost 4 bases, and 6 bases lay between the germline ends. CDR3 length: 13 amino acids. The DNA of the CDR3 is TGTGCCAGCAGTTTATGGGGGGTCACTGAAGCTTTCTTT. This encodes CASSLWGVTEAFF.

The DNA of the CDR3 is TGTGCCAGCAGCATATTCAGGAGCTCCTACGAGCAGTACTTC. Translation gives CASSIFRSSYEQYF. This rearrangement joins TRBV7-4 to TRBJ2-7; D call uncertain. There are 14 residues in the CDR3. The V and J ends lost 5 bases and 0 bases respectively, with 11 bases between them. From germline, CDR1 is SGHVT and CDR2 SQSDAQ.

This clone showed up just once. The CDR3 DNA is TGTGCCAGCAGTTTAATGGCTAGCGCAAATCAAGAGACCCAGTACTTC. Its protein is CASSLMASANQETQYF. The chain carries TRBV27 and TRBJ2-5; D may be TRBD2 (6 bases). CDR1 and CDR2 (germline): MNHEY, SMNVEV (reference sequence). The CDR3 is made up of 16 amino acids. V was pared by 2 bases and J by 2 bases, with 15 bases between.

This clone was found a few times. The junction departs from germline at one end; a sequencing error may be responsible. This sequence joins TRBV9 and TRBJ1-1, with D uncertain. CDR3 length: 13 residues. The germline gives CDR1 SGDLS, CDR2 YYNGEE. The CDR3 spells CASSPWENPEAFF. The CDR3, as DNA: TGTGCCAGCAGCCCATGGGAGAACCCTGAAGCTTTCTTT. Supplemented by reference TRBV9 and TRBJ1-1, the full variable domain reads DSGVTQTPKHLITATGQRVTLRCSPRSGDLSVYWYQQSLDQGLQFLIQYYNGEERAKGNILERFSAQQFPDLHSELNLSSLELGDSALYFCASSPWENPEAFFGQGTRLTVV.

The chain joins TRBV5-1 to TRBJ1-1, with D possibly matching TRBD1 (6 bases). V shed 4 bases and J shed 3 bases, with 16 bases lying between them. Germline CDR1 and CDR2: SGHRS and YFSETQ. The CDR3 contains 15 residues. The chain's CDR3 is CASSRNRDSYTEAFF. As DNA, the CDR3 is TGCGCCAGCAGCCGGAACAGGGACTCCTACACTGAAGCTTTCTTT.

About this clone: An end of the junction does not agree with germline; a read error may underlie this. The V and J genes are TRBV9 and TRBJ2-7; D may correspond to TRBD1 or TRBD2 (6 bases each). Germline CDR1 SGDLS, CDR2 YYNGEE. This CDR3 is built from 14 residues. The CDR3 sequence is CASSVGGGMEQLNF. The CDR3 DNA sequence: TGTGCCAGCAGCGTCGGAGGGGGAATGGAGCAATTGAACTTC.

This chain links TRBV19 with TRBJ2-3, with D possibly matching TRBD1 (8 bases). This CDR3 has 15 residues. Trimming stripped 2 bases from V and 5 bases from J, with 14 bases between. From germline, CDR1 is LNHDA and CDR2 SQIVND (reference sequence). CDR3 region: CASSIPDREGDTQYF. Written as DNA, the CDR3 is TGTGCCAGTAGTATACCGGACAGGGAGGGAGATACGCAGTATTTT.

This chain joins TRBV9 and TRBJ2-7; D gene ambiguous. Germline-derived CDR1 and CDR2 are SGDLS and YYNGEE. The V gene lost 0 bases and the J gene lost 2 bases, with 12 bases spanning the gap. The CDR3 length is 15 residues. CDR3 bases: TGTGCCAGCAGCGTAGATGTGGGGTCGGCCTACGAGCAGTACTTC. It encodes CASSVDVGSAYEQYF.

This clone has just one count. CDR3 nucleotide sequence: TGTGCCAGCAGCCCAGCCCGGGACGGACCCTCCTATGGCTACACCTTC. Translating it yields CASSPARDGPSYGYTF. The chain is built from TRBV9 and TRBJ1-2; maybe TRBD1 (5 bases). Trimming took off 4 bases at V and 4 bases at J, with 20 bases between the two ends. CDR3 size: 16 residues. Germline V CDR1 and CDR2: SGDLS, YYNGEE.

The V and J genes are TRBV29-1 and TRBJ2-7; D is perhaps TRBD1 (5 bases). The CDR3 is 10 residues long. CDR1 SQVTM and CDR2 ANQGSEA come from the germline V gene. V lost 6 bases and J lost 5, with 8 bases in between. The CDR3 loop is CSVRVHEQYF. CDR3 sequence (DNA): TGCAGCGTCAGGGTCCACGAGCAGTACTTC.

The chain uses TRBV7-8 and TRBJ2-1; TRBD1 is a possible D gene (6 bases). The CDR3 covers 16 residues. Per germline, CDR1 SGHVS and CDR2 FQNEAQ. Trimming shortened V by 5 bases and J by 4 bases, and 18 bases separated the two germline ends. The DNA for the CDR3 is TGTGCCAGCAGCCCAGGGGTGACAAGCTATTACAATGAGCAGTTCTTC. It specifies CASSPGVTSYYNEQFF.